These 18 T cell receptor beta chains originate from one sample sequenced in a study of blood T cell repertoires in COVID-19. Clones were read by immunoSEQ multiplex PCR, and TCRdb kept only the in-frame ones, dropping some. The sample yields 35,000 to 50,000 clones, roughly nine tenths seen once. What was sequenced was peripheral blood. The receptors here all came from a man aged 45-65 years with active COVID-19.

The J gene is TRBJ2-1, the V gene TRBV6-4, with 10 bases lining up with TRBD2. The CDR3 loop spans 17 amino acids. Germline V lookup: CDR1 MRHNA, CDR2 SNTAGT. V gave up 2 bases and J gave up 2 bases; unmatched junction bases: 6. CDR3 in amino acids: CASSDPSGRAPYNEQFF. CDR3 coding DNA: TGTGCCAGCAGTGACCCAAGCGGGAGGGCCCCCTACAATGAGCAGTTCTTC.

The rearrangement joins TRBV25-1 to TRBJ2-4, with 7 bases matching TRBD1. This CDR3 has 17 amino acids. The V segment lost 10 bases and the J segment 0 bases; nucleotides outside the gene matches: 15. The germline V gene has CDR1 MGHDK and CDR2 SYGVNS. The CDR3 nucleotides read TGTGCCACCGCCGAGAGGGGGCTCGGGTTAGCCAAAAACATTCAGTACTTC. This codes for CATAERGLGLAKNIQYF.

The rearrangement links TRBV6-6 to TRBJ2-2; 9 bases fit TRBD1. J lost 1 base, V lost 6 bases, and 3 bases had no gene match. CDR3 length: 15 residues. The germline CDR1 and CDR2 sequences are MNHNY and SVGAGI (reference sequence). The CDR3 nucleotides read TGTGCCAGCAGCCACAGGGGGCGGAACACCGGGGAGCTGTTTTTT. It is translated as CASSHRGRNTGELFF.

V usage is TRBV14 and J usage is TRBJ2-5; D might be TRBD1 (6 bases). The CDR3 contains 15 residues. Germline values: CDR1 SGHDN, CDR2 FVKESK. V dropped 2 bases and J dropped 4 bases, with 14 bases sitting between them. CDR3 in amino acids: CASSQRHRVGETQYF. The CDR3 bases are TGTGCCAGCAGCCAACGGCACAGGGTTGGAGAGACCCAGTACTTC.

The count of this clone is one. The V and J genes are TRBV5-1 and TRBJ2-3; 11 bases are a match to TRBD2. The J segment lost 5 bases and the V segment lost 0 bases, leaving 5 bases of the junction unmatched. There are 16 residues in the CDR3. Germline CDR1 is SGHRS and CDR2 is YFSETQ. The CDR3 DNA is TGCGCCAGCAGCTTGGTGGTAGCGGGAGGGGAAGATACGCAGTATTTT. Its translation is CASSLVVAGGEDTQYF. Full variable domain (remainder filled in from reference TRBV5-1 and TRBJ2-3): KAGVTQTPRYLIKTRGQQVTLSCSPISGHRSVSWYQQTPGQGLQFLFEYFSETQRNKGNFPGRFSGRQFSNSRSEMNVSTLELGDSALYLCASSLVVAGGEDTQYFGPGTRLTVL.

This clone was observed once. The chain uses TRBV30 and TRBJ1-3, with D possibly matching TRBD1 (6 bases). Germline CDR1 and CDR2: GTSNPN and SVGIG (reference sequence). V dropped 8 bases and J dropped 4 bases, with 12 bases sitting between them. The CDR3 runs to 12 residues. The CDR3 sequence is CAMDSLGNTIYF. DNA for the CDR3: TGTGCCATGGACAGTCTCGGAAACACCATATATTTT. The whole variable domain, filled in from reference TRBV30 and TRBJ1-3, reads SQTIHQWPATLVQPVGSPLSLECTVEGTSNPNLYWYRQAAGRGLQLLFYSVGIGQISSEVPQNLSASRPQDRQFILSSKKLLLSDSGFYLCAMDSLGNTIYFGEGSWLTVV.

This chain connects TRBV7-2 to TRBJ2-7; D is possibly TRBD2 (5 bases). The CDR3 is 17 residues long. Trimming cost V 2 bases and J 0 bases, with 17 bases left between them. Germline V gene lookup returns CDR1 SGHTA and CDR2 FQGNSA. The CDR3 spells CASSLSSARTSSYEQYF. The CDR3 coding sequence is TGTGCCAGCAGCTTATCCTCTGCCAGGACTTCCTCCTACGAGCAGTACTTC.

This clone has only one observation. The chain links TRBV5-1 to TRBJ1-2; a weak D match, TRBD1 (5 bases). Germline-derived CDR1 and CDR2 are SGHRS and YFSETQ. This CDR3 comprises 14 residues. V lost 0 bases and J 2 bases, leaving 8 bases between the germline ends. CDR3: CASSLDYRNYGYTF. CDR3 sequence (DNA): TGCGCCAGCAGCTTGGACTACAGGAACTATGGCTACACCTTC. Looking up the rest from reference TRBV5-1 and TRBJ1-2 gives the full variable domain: KAGVTQTPRYLIKTRGQQVTLSCSPISGHRSVSWYQQTPGQGLQFLFEYFSETQRNKGNFPGRFSGRQFSNSRSEMNVSTLELGDSALYLCASSLDYRNYGYTFGSGTRLTVV.

CDR3: CASSLTGEGGYGYTF. The CDR3 bases are TGCGCCAGCAGCTTGACTGGAGAGGGTGGCTATGGCTACACCTTC. The chain joins TRBV5-1 to TRBJ1-2; no firm D call. CDR3 size: 15 residues. Germline V gives CDR1 SGHRS, CDR2 YFSETQ. Trimming stripped 1 base from V and 4 bases from J, with 14 bases between.

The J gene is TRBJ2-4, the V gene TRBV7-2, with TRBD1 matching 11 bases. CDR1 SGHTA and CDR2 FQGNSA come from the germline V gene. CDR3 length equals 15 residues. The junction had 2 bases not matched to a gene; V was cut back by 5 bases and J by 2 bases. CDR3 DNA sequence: TGTGCCAGCAGCGGACAGGGGGCGACCAAAAACATTCAGTACTTC. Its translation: CASSGQGATKNIQYF. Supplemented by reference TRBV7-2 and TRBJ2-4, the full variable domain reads GAGVSQSPSNKVTEKGKDVELRCDPISGHTALYWYRQSLGQGLEFLIYFQGNSAPDKSGLPSDRFSAERTGGSVSTLTIQRTQQEDSAVYLCASSGQGATKNIQYFGAGTRLSVL.

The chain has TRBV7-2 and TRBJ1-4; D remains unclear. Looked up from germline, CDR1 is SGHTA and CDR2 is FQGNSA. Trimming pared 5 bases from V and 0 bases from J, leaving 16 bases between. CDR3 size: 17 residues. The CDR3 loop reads CASSPHRFGATNEKLFF. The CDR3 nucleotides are TGTGCCAGCAGCCCCCACAGATTCGGTGCAACTAATGAAAAACTGTTTTTT.

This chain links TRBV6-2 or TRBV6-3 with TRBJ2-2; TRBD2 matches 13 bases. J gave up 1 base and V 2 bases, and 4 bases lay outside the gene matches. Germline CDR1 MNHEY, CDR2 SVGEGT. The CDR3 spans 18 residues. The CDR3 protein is CASSYPTSGGLNTGELFF. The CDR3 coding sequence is TGTGCCAGCAGTTACCCGACTAGCGGGGGGTTGAACACCGGGGAGCTGTTTTTT.

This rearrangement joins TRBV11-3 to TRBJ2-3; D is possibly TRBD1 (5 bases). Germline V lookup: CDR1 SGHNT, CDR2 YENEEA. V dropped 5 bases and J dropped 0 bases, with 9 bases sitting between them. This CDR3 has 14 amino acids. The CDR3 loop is CASSQGYSTDTQYF. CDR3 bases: TGTGCCAGCAGCCAGGGATATAGCACAGATACGCAGTATTTT.

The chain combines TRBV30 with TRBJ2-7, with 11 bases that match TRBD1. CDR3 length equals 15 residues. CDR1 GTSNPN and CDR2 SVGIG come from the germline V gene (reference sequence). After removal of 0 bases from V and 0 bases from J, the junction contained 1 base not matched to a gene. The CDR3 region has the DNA TGTGCCTGGAGTGTTGGGACAGGGGGCTCCTACGAGCAGTACTTC. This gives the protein CAWSVGTGGSYEQYF.

DNA for the CDR3: TGTGCCAGCAGCTTGGCCAAACAGGGTGGGGACATTCAGTACTTC. Translation gives CASSLAKQGGDIQYF. The rearrangement joins TRBV5-4 to TRBJ2-4; tentatively, D is TRBD1 (6 bases). Trimming stripped 0 bases from V and 8 bases from J, with 15 bases between. This CDR3 has 15 residues. Germline V lookup: CDR1 SGHNT, CDR2 YYREEE (reference sequence).

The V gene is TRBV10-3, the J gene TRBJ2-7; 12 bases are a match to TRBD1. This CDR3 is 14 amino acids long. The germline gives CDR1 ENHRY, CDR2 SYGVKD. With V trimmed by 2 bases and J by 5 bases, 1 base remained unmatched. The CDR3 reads CAISEGDRGHEQYF. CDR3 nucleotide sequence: TGTGCCATCAGTGAGGGGGACAGGGGGCACGAGCAGTACTTC.

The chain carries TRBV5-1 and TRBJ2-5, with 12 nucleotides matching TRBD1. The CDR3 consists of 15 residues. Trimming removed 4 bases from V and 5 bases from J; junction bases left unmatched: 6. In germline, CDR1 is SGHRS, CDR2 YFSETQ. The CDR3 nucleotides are TGCGCCAGCAGCCCAGGGACAGGGGGCTACGAGACCCAGTACTTC. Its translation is CASSPGTGGYETQYF.

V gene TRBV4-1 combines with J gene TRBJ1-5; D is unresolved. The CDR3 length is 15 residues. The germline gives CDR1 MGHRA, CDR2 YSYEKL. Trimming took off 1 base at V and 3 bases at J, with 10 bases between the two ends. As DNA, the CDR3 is TGCGCCAGCAGCCAAGCGCGGCACCCCAATCAGCCCCAGCATTTT. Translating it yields CASSQARHPNQPQHF.